This T cell receptor beta chain originates from a study of blood T cell repertoires in COVID-19. Across the study: In each case, the material was cDNA or gDNA derived from T cells, B-cell-depleted T cells, or PBMCs.

Germline V gene data show CDR1 as SGHAT and CDR2 as FQNNGV. The CDR3 is 13 amino acids. Trimming stripped 0 bases from V and 4 bases from J, with 7 bases between. The cohort comprised adults aged about 18 to 90 years residing in about two dozen US areas. Participant-given clinical history determined each cohort assignment. Original methodology: Reference gene primer amplification in the assay estimated nucleated cell counts. Some clones are missing from TCRdb's copy, which holds only in-frame ones; the method was immunoSEQ multiplex PCR. The DNA gave D and trimming, while V, J and clone size come from that table. The table records about 280,000 clones, around 90% of them present only once.

The sample consisted of PBMCs or T cells enriched from blood (not recorded which). This chain uses TRBV11-2 with TRBJ2-7; D ambiguous. The sequence was obtained from a woman aged 18-29 years with acute COVID-19. The DNA for the CDR3 is TGTGCCAGCAGCTTAGAGCCCGGTTACGAGCAGTACTTC. Its translation is CASSLEPGYEQYF.